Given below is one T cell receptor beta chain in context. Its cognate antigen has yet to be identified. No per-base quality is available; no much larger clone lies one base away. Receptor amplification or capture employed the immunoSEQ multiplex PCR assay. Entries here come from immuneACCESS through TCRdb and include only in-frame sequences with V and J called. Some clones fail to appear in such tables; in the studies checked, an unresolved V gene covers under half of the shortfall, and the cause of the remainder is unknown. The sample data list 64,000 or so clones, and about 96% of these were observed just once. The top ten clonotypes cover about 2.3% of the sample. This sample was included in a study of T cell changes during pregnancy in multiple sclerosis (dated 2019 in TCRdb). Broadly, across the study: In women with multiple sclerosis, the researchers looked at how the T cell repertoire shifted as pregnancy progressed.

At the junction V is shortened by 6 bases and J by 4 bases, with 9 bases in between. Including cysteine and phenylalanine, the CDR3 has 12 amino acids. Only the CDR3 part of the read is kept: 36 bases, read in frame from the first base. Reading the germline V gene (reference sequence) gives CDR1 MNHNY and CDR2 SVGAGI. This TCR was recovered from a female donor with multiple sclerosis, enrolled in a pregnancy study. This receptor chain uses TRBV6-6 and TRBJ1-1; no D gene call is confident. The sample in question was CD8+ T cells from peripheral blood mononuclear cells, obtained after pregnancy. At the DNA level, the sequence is TGTGCCAGCAGCCCTGACATCACTGAAGCTTTCTTT. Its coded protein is CASSPDITEAFF.